What follows are 23 T cell receptor beta chains derived from one specimen sequenced in a study of T-cell reconstitution after alpha-beta-depleted transplantation in children. Unique molecular identifiers were used in preparing the TCRbeta library. TCRdb re-called the PCR reads with MiXCR, one entry per CDR3 protein. The sample yields 700,000 or so distinct CDR3 sequences, approximately 14% seen once. The specimen comprised PBMCs, sampled before TCRalphabeta/CD19-depleted stem cell transplant. The receptors shown here come from a girl aged 2-15 years with congenital amegakaryocytic thrombocytopenia, due to receive a stem cell transplant.

This clonotype was detected ten times or more. The V call is TRBV5-1, the J call TRBJ2-2; D ambiguous. This CDR3 is built from 16 residues. The ends were cut back, 0 bases at V and 4 bases at J, with 13 bases in the middle. Per the germline V gene, CDR1 is SGHRS and CDR2 is YFSETQ. The CDR3 sequence is CASSLARDPSTGELFF. The DNA of the CDR3 is TGCGCCAGCAGCTTGGCTCGAGACCCATCCACCGGGGAGCTGTTTTTT.

This clonotype showed up many times. This chain links TRBV7-2 with TRBJ2-2, with D unclear. V was clipped by 0 bases and J by 8 bases, with 10 bases between them. Germline V gene lookup returns CDR1 SGHTA and CDR2 FQGNSA. The CDR3 sequence is 14 residues long. CDR3: CASSLAIRTGELFF. The DNA for the CDR3 is TGTGCCAGCAGCTTAGCCATCAGGACGGGGGAGCTGTTTTTT.

The rearrangement joins TRBV5-1 to TRBJ1-2; no definite D call. This CDR3 spans 14 amino acids. Germline V CDR1 and CDR2: SGHRS, YFSETQ. V lost 2 bases, J lost 2 bases, and 10 bases lay in between. The CDR3 nucleotides read TGCGCCAGCAGCTTCTACGGGGTGAACTATGGCTACACCTTC. This codes for CASSFYGVNYGYTF. The variable domain in full, with the rest retrieved from reference TRBV5-1 and TRBJ1-2, is KAGVTQTPRYLIKTRGQQVTLSCSPISGHRSVSWYQQTPGQGLQFLFEYFSETQRNKGNFPGRFSGRQFSNSRSEMNVSTLELGDSALYLCASSFYGVNYGYTFGSGTRLTVV.

This clonotype was found many times. V and J are TRBV12-3 or TRBV12-4 and TRBJ2-6; TRBD2 aligns across 7 bases. The V segment lost 3 bases and the J segment 10 bases; nucleotides outside the gene matches: 9. This CDR3 region has 15 residues. CDR3 DNA: TGTGCCAGCAGTTTTTGGGAGCGGGACGCAAACGTCCTGACTTTC. As protein: CASSFWERDANVLTF.

The table lists this clonotype with a few counts. The genes are TRBV3-1 and TRBJ2-5; TRBD2 aligns across 7 bases. The junction had 10 bases not matched to a gene; V was cut back by 0 bases and J by 3 bases. The CDR3 consists of 17 residues. Germline CDR1 is LGHDT and CDR2 is YNNKEL (reference sequence). The CDR3 sequence: CASSQDYGLAEKETQYF. The CDR3 DNA is TGTGCCAGCAGCCAAGATTACGGCCTAGCGGAGAAAGAGACCCAGTACTTC.

This clonotype was counted ten times or more. This chain connects TRBV20-1 to TRBJ2-1; no firm D call. Trimming left V 2 bases short and J 3 bases short, with 17 bases between. The CDR3 consists of 16 residues. In germline, CDR1 is DFQATT, CDR2 SNEGSKA (reference sequence). CDR3 region: CSARIFDARSYNEQFF. The CDR3 nucleotides read TGCAGTGCTAGAATCTTCGACGCCCGGAGCTACAATGAGCAGTTCTTC.

This clonotype has at least ten counts. This chain joins TRBV12-3 or TRBV12-4 and TRBJ2-5; D is perhaps TRBD1 (6 bases). This CDR3 comprises 13 residues. Trimming took 6 bases from V and 5 from J, leaving 13 bases between them. The CDR3 nucleotides are TGTGCCAGCAGGACCACAGGGTGGGAGACCCAGTACTTC. Encoded protein: CASRTTGWETQYF.

This clonotype was recorded at least ten times. The genes are TRBV29-1 and TRBJ2-4; 8 nucleotides match TRBD1. The ends lost 3 bases at V and 2 bases at J; junction bases unmatched: 6. CDR1 SQVTM and CDR2 ANQGSEA come from the germline V gene. The CDR3 has 15 residues. The CDR3 sequence is CSVDPGTGPKNIQYF. As DNA, the CDR3 is TGCAGCGTTGATCCTGGGACAGGTCCCAAAAACATTCAGTACTTC.

CDR3 bases: TGTGCCAGCAGAAGAATAGGACTACTACAAGAGACCCAGTACTTC. This translates into CASRRIGLLQETQYF. The V and J genes are TRBV6-1 and TRBJ2-5; possible D gene TRBD2, 6 bases. CDR3 length equals 15 residues. The V gene lost 6 bases and the J gene lost 2 bases, with 16 bases spanning the gap. In germline, CDR1 is MNHNS, CDR2 SASEGT.

This clonotype showed up many times. The chain joins TRBV5-1 to TRBJ1-1; D is unresolved. Trimming pared 2 bases from V and 3 bases from J, leaving 11 bases between. The CDR3 runs to 14 residues. The germline gives CDR1 SGHRS, CDR2 YFSETQ. The CDR3 nucleotides are TGCGCCAGCAGCTTCATTGATCCAGACACTGAAGCTTTCTTT. Protein product: CASSFIDPDTEAFF.

This clonotype was counted many times. This chain links TRBV20-1 with TRBJ2-5; D may correspond to TRBD1 or TRBD2 (6 bases each). V was clipped by 2 bases and J by 1 base, with 11 bases between them. In germline, CDR1 is DFQATT, CDR2 SNEGSKA (reference sequence). CDR3 length: 14 residues. This chain's CDR3 is CSARSGGGQETQYF. The CDR3 coding sequence is TGCAGTGCTAGATCTGGAGGGGGCCAAGAGACCCAGTACTTC.

This clonotype was picked up a small number of times. The chain combines TRBV20-1 with TRBJ2-7, with D perhaps TRBD2 (6 bases). Looked up from germline, CDR1 is DFQATT and CDR2 is SNEGSKA (reference sequence). V shed 0 bases and J shed 0 bases, with 15 bases lying between them. CDR3 length: 16 residues. This CDR3 is CSARDARAGSSYEQYF. The CDR3 coding sequence is TGCAGTGCTAGAGATGCGAGGGCGGGATCCTCCTACGAGCAGTACTTC.

This clonotype was detected a few times. The chain links TRBV15 to TRBJ2-3; no clear D. Germline assignment: CDR1 LNHNV and CDR2 YYDKDF (reference sequence). The V and J ends lost 5 bases and 6 bases respectively, with 9 bases between them. The CDR3 runs 12 residues. For the CDR3, the DNA is TGTGCCACCAGCTACCTCATGGATACGCAGTATTTT. This translates into CATSYLMDTQYF. Filled out from reference TRBV15 and TRBJ2-3, the complete variable domain reads DAMVIQNPRYQVTQFGKPVTLSCSQTLNHNVMYWYQQKSSQAPKLLFHYYDKDFNNEADTPDNFQSRRPNTSFCFLDIRSPGLGDTAMYLCATSYLMDTQYFGPGTRLTVL.

In its sample, this clonotype was seen a few times. This chain joins TRBV11-2 and TRBJ2-3; D gene unclear. This CDR3 has 12 residues. The V gene lost 8 bases and the J gene lost 5 bases, with 11 bases spanning the gap. Germline CDR1 and CDR2: SGHAT and FQNNGV. The DNA for the CDR3 is TGTGCCAGCCGCCACTTTGGAGATACGCAGTATTTT. Translation: CASRHFGDTQYF.

In DNA form, the CDR3 reads TGTGCCACCGCGACTAGCGCCAACACCGGGGAGCTGTTTTTT. Translation gives CATATSANTGELFF. The chain links TRBV27 to TRBJ2-2, with 8 bases lining up with TRBD2. This CDR3 comprises 14 residues. The J segment lost 2 bases and the V segment lost 10 bases, leaving 6 bases of the junction unmatched. Looked up from germline, CDR1 is MNHEY and CDR2 is SMNVEV (reference sequence).

The rearrangement joins TRBV5-1 to TRBJ2-5; D may be TRBD1 or TRBD2 (5 bases each). The CDR3 spans 12 residues. Germline CDR1 and CDR2: SGHRS and YFSETQ. Trimming cost V 6 bases and J 3 bases, with 9 bases left between them. The DNA of the CDR3 is TGCGCCAGCACAAGAGGGGAAGAGACCCAGTACTTC. This sequence encodes CASTRGEETQYF.

Only one count was recorded for this clonotype. V is TRBV7-6 and J is TRBJ2-3, with 8 bases matching TRBD2. The CDR3 spans 20 residues. Trimming cost V 0 bases and J 2 bases; bases outside gene matches: 16. Germline V gene lookup returns CDR1 SGHVS and CDR2 FNYEAQ. CDR3 bases: TGTGCCAGCAGCTTAGCGCCAGCGGGAGAGACCCCTGCTAACACAGATACGCAGTATTTT. This codes for CASSLAPAGETPANTDTQYF. The full variable domain, completed using reference TRBV7-6 and TRBJ2-3, is GAGVSQSPRYKVTKRGQDVALRCDPISGHVSLYWYRQALGQGPEFLTYFNYEAQQDKSGLPNDRFSAERPEGSISTLTIQRTEQRDSAMYRCASSLAPAGETPANTDTQYFGPGTRLTVL.

This clonotype has only a few counts. The chain recombines TRBV2 with TRBJ2-5; D is unclear. CDR1 and CDR2 (germline): SNHLY, FYNNEI. The CDR3 sequence is 12 residues long. The V end was cut by 4 bases, the J end by 4 bases, with 7 bases between. The CDR3 reads CASSGKRETQYF. In DNA form, the CDR3 reads TGTGCCAGCAGTGGGAAGAGAGAGACCCAGTACTTC.

This clonotype was detected a few times. This chain links TRBV18 with TRBJ2-5; a possible D gene is TRBD1 (5 bases). Germline lookup yields CDR1 KGHSH and CDR2 LQKENI. The CDR3 is 16 residues long. V lost 0 bases, J lost 5 bases, and 16 bases lay in between. In DNA form, the CDR3 reads TGTGCCAGCTCACCACCCGCCAGGGCTCAAGCGGAGACCCAGTACTTC. Protein: CASSPPARAQAETQYF. The whole variable domain, filled in from reference TRBV18 and TRBJ2-5, reads NAGVMQNPRHLVRRRGQEARLRCSPMKGHSHVYWYRQLPEEGLKFMVYLQKENIIDESGMPKERFSAEFPKEGPSILRIQQVVRGDSAAYFCASSPPARAQAETQYFGPGTRLLVL.

This clonotype has more than one count but fewer than ten. The rearrangement links TRBV20-1 to TRBJ2-3; D gene uncertain. The CDR3 has 15 amino acids. V dropped 0 bases and J dropped 6 bases, with 16 bases sitting between them. Germline V gene sequence: CDR1 DFQATT, CDR2 SNEGSKA (reference sequence). The CDR3 DNA follows: TGCAGTGCTAGAGAACCGGGCCGCGCGACGGATACGCAGTATTTT. It encodes CSAREPGRATDTQYF.

There are many counts of this clonotype. This chain uses TRBV7-2 with TRBJ1-3; 7 bases are a match to TRBD1. Germline loops: CDR1 SGHTA, CDR2 FQGNSA. CDR3 size: 16 residues. With V trimmed by 1 base and J by 4 bases, 7 bases remained unmatched. The CDR3 DNA reads as TGTGCCAGCAGCTTAGGGGCGGTGGGACAGGGAAACACCATATATTTT. Translated: CASSLGAVGQGNTIYF.

This clonotype was detected ten times or more. The chain combines TRBV12-5 with TRBJ2-1; D unclear. The CDR3 runs to 13 residues. The germline V gene has CDR1 LGHNT and CDR2 FRNRAP. The germline V and J ends were trimmed by 5 bases and 10 bases, with 15 bases remaining between them. The CDR3 loop is CASGTLDQLEQFF. The CDR3 nucleotides are TGTGCTAGTGGTACATTGGACCAACTAGAGCAGTTCTTC. The whole variable domain, remainder taken from reference TRBV12-5 and TRBJ2-1, is DARVTQTPRHKVTEMGQEVTMRCQPILGHNTVFWYRQTMMQGLELLAYFRNRAPLDDSGMPKDRFSAEMPDATLATLKIQPSEPRDSAVYFCASGTLDQLEQFFGPGTRLTVL.

The sample holds many counts of this clonotype. CDR3 loop: CSASRLAGVLFF. CDR3 sequence (DNA): TGCAGTGCCTCTAGACTAGCGGGGGTCTTGTTTTTT. The V and J genes are TRBV20-1 and TRBJ2-2; TRBD2 matches at 12 bases. The CDR3 has 12 amino acids. Germline V lookup: CDR1 DFQATT, CDR2 SNEGSKA (reference sequence). V lost 6 bases to trimming and J lost 15 bases; unmatched junction nucleotides: 8.